One and the same sample provided the 21 T cell receptor beta chains below, sequenced in a study of control samples from healthy donors and cancer patients. Sequencing used immunoSEQ multiplex PCR; TCRdb keeps in-frame clones, though not all of them. Here the sample spans 75,000 to 95,000 clones, 80% to 95% being singletons. The sequencing input was blood. The receptor set was obtained from a woman aged 30 to 39 in good health.

The rearrangement links TRBV2 to TRBJ2-7, with a possible D match to TRBD2 (5 bases). Trimming took 2 bases from V and 3 from J, leaving 11 bases between them. The CDR3 spans 14 residues. CDR1 is SNHLY and CDR2 is FYNNEI in the germline V gene. CDR3 nucleotide sequence: TGTGCCAGCAGTGAATCGGGGTCGCGCTACGAGCAGTACTTC. This translates into CASSESGSRYEQYF.

The chain employs TRBV7-9 and TRBJ2-5; a weak D match, TRBD2 (7 bases). Germline CDR1 is SEHNR and CDR2 is FQNEAQ (reference sequence). The germline V and J ends were trimmed by 2 bases and 5 bases, with 12 bases remaining between them. The CDR3 length is 14 residues. The CDR3 DNA sequence: TGTGCCAGCAGCTTACGGGGGGCAGAGGAGACCCAGTACTTC. Its protein product is CASSLRGAEETQYF.

This clone was counted once. The chain carries TRBV19 and TRBJ2-7; 8 bases are shared with TRBD1. Germline values: CDR1 LNHDA, CDR2 SQIVND (reference sequence). The CDR3 has 16 amino acids. With 4 bases clipped from V and 5 bases from J, the junction kept 13 bases outside the gene matches. CDR3 protein: CASSKTGALGGDEQYF. The CDR3, as DNA: TGTGCCAGTAGTAAGACAGGGGCTTTGGGTGGAGACGAGCAGTACTTC.

The V call is TRBV28, the J call TRBJ2-1; TRBD1 might be the D (5 bases). The CDR3 totals 18 residues. Trimming shortened V by 5 bases and J by 7 bases, and 27 bases separated the two germline ends. CDR1 is MDHEN, CDR2 SYDVKM, per germline. Here the CDR3 reads CASSTTRPRGLSRNEQFF. In DNA form, the CDR3 reads TGTGCCAGCAGTACTACCCGACCTAGGGGTTTATCTCGGAATGAGCAGTTCTTC. Supplemented by reference TRBV28 and TRBJ2-1, the full variable domain reads DVKVTQSSRYLVKRTGEKVFLECVQDMDHENMFWYRQDPGLGLRLIYFSYDVKMKEKGDIPEGYSVSREKKERFSLILESASTNQTSMYLCASSTTRPRGLSRNEQFFGPGTRLTVL.

The rearrangement uses TRBV7-9 and TRBJ1-2; 9 bases are a match to TRBD1. This CDR3 is built from 14 residues. Trimming at V came to 1 base and at J to 7 bases, leaving 4 bases not matched to a gene. Germline loops: CDR1 SEHNR, CDR2 FQNEAQ (reference sequence). The CDR3 reads CASSLEGQGGGYTF. The CDR3, as DNA: TGTGCCAGCAGCTTAGAGGGACAGGGTGGTGGCTACACCTTC.

In DNA, the CDR3 is TGTGCCAGCAGTGGCAACGACCCGGGACAGGTAGTCTATGGCTACACCTTC. This sequence encodes CASSGNDPGQVVYGYTF. The J gene is TRBJ1-2, the V gene TRBV25-1, with TRBD1 identical over 8 bases. J was trimmed by 4 bases and V by 4 bases; bases with no gene match: 14. The CDR3 is 17 residues long. Germline CDR1 reads MGHDK; CDR2 reads SYGVNS.

V usage is TRBV6-1 and J usage is TRBJ2-7; D unresolved. V lost 2 bases, J lost 2 bases, and 13 bases lay in between. Per germline, CDR1 MNHNS and CDR2 SASEGT. CDR3 length: 15 amino acids. CDR3 region: CASSEPTPKAYEQYF. Here the CDR3 DNA reads TGTGCCAGCAGTGAACCAACCCCTAAAGCCTACGAGCAGTACTTC.

The chain has TRBV29-1 and TRBJ2-3; D uncertain. The CDR3 consists of 12 residues. V was trimmed by 1 base and J by 2 bases, leaving 4 bases between them. Germline V gene data show CDR1 as SQVTM and CDR2 as ANQGSEA. This CDR3 is CSVEVDTDTQYF. Here the CDR3 DNA reads TGCAGCGTTGAAGTGGACACAGATACGCAGTATTTT.

V gene TRBV6-1 combines with J gene TRBJ2-3; D not certain. The CDR3 runs to 13 residues. V lost 2 bases and J 4 bases, leaving 7 bases between the germline ends. Germline V gene data show CDR1 as MNHNS and CDR2 as SASEGT. CDR3 amino acids: CASSESEADTQYF. The DNA for the CDR3 is TGTGCCAGCAGTGAAAGTGAGGCAGATACGCAGTATTTT.

The chain has TRBV28 and TRBJ1-1; 7 nucleotides line up with TRBD1. Trimming took 3 bases from V and 1 from J; bases not matched to a gene: 8. Germline V lookup: CDR1 MDHEN, CDR2 SYDVKM. CDR3 length: 16 amino acids. The CDR3 here is CASSFLIDRENTEAFF. In DNA, the CDR3 is TGTGCCAGCAGTTTTTTAATAGACAGGGAGAACACTGAAGCTTTCTTT. Drawing the rest from reference TRBV28 and TRBJ1-1, the complete variable domain is DVKVTQSSRYLVKRTGEKVFLECVQDMDHENMFWYRQDPGLGLRLIYFSYDVKMKEKGDIPEGYSVSREKKERFSLILESASTNQTSMYLCASSFLIDRENTEAFFGQGTRLTVV.

CDR3 coding DNA: TGTGCCAGCAGCTTACCCCGGGAGGTCGTTTCGGGCTACACCTTC. Protein: CASSLPREVVSGYTF. The V and J genes are TRBV7-9 and TRBJ1-2; unclear D gene. Trimming cost V 2 bases and J 8 bases, with 18 bases left between them. The CDR3 has 15 amino acids. In germline, CDR1 is SEHNR, CDR2 FQNEAQ (reference sequence).

The table lists this clone with a count of one. This chain connects TRBV23-1 to TRBJ1-5, with D unclear. TRBV23-1 is noted as an ORF with a role that remains uncertain. This CDR3 is built from 13 residues. V lost 0 bases and J lost 2, with 2 bases in between. This CDR3 reads CASSQSGNQPQHF. The CDR3 region has the DNA TGCGCCAGCAGTCAATCGGGCAATCAGCCCCAGCATTTT.

J is TRBJ2-3 and V is TRBV7-9; 10 bases map to TRBD2. Germline lookup yields CDR1 SEHNR and CDR2 FQNEAQ (reference sequence). This CDR3 is built from 16 residues. V lost 5 bases and J lost 1; bases outside the gene matches: 6. The CDR3 spells CASSLEAGGGTDTQYF. The CDR3 DNA reads as TGTGCCAGCAGCCTTGAAGCGGGGGGGGGCACAGATACGCAGTATTTT.

The chain is built from TRBV4-1 and TRBJ2-1; the D is unclear. Germline CDR1 MGHRA, CDR2 YSYEKL. This CDR3 spans 14 amino acids. Trimming left V 3 bases short and J 6 bases short, with 12 bases between. The CDR3 region is CASSQPARTNEQFF. CDR3 DNA sequence: TGCGCCAGCAGCCAGCCGGCCCGGACCAATGAGCAGTTCTTC.

The CDR3 spells CASSLRTLHNSPLHF. The CDR3 DNA is TGTGCCAGCAGTTTACGGACTCTCCATAATTCACCCCTCCACTTT. The chain carries TRBV28 and TRBJ1-6; D not resolved. Per germline, CDR1 MDHEN and CDR2 SYDVKM. The CDR3 is 15 residues long. V lost 2 bases, J lost 5 bases, and 10 bases lay in between.

CDR3 sequence reads: CASSLRFGVYTEAFF. The CDR3 DNA sequence: TGTGCCAGCAGTTTAAGGTTTGGTGTCTACACTGAAGCTTTCTTT. The chain carries TRBV28 and TRBJ1-1; no reliable D call. The CDR3 runs 15 residues. Between the trimmed V and J ends, which lost 2 bases and 3 bases, there was a span of 13 bases. The V gene's germline CDR1 is MDHEN and CDR2 SYDVKM.

The V call is TRBV19, the J call TRBJ2-7; D is ambiguous. Trimming shortened V by 3 bases and J by 6 bases, and 18 bases separated the two germline ends. Germline CDR1 reads LNHDA; CDR2 reads SQIVND (reference sequence). The CDR3 has 15 amino acids. The CDR3 DNA follows: TGTGCCAGTAGTATCCTATCTGCCCCCGTTACCGAGCAGTACTTC. This codes for CASSILSAPVTEQYF. The full variable domain, its missing parts supplied by reference TRBV19 and TRBJ2-7, is DGGITQSPKYLFRKEGQNVTLSCEQNLNHDAMYWYRQDPGQGLRLIYYSQIVNDFQKGDIAEGYSVSREKKESFPLTVTSAQKNPTAFYLCASSILSAPVTEQYFGPGTRLTVT.

V usage is TRBV7-3 and J usage is TRBJ2-2; D may be TRBD2 (6 bases). Germline V gives CDR1 SGHTA, CDR2 FQGTGA. Trimming took 2 bases from V and 4 from J, leaving 11 bases between them. The CDR3 length is 15 residues. The CDR3 coding sequence is TGTGCCAGCAGCTTATCTATTAGCGGCACCGGGGAGCTGTTTTTT. Amino acids: CASSLSISGTGELFF.

The rearrangement joins TRBV10-1 to TRBJ2-3; TRBD2 agrees at 7 bases. CDR1 WNHNN and CDR2 SYGVQD come from the germline V gene (reference sequence). The CDR3 sequence is 14 residues long. The V segment lost 5 bases and the J segment 4 bases; nucleotides outside the gene matches: 6. The CDR3: CASSSGEGSDTQYF. Written as DNA, the CDR3 is TGCGCCAGCAGTAGCGGGGAGGGGTCAGATACGCAGTATTTT.

The chain links TRBV4-1 to TRBJ2-1, with D unclear. The ends were cut back, 3 bases at V and 5 bases at J, with 11 bases in the middle. Germline loops: CDR1 MGHRA, CDR2 YSYEKL. This CDR3 is 14 amino acids long. CDR3 region: CASSHPARNNEQFF. DNA for the CDR3: TGCGCCAGCAGCCATCCTGCCCGAAACAATGAGCAGTTCTTC.

The V call is TRBV4-1, the J call TRBJ1-2; 10 nucleotides agree with TRBD1. The length of the CDR3 is 15 residues. CDR1 is MGHRA and CDR2 is YSYEKL in the germline V gene. Losses at the gene ends were 4 bases for V and 2 bases for J; bases not matched to a gene: 4. DNA for the CDR3: TGCGCCAGCAGCCGAGGGACAGGGGTAAACTATGGCTACACCTTC. Its protein is CASSRGTGVNYGYTF.